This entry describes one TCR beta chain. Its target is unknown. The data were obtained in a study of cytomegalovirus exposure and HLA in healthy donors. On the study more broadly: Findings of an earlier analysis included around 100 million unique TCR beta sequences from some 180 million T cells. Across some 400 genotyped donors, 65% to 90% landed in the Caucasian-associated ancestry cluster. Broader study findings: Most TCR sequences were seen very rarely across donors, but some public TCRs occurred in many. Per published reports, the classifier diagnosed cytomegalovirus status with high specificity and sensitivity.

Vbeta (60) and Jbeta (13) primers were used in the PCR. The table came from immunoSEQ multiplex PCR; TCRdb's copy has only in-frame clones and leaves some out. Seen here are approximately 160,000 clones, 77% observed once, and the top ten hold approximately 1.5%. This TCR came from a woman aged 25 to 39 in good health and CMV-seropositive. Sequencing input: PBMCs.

CDR3 sequence reads: CASSPGRETGELFF. DNA for the CDR3: TGTGCCAGCAGCCCGGGAAGGGAAACCGGGGAGCTGTTTTTT. This chain connects TRBV11-3 to TRBJ2-2; possibly TRBD2 for D (5 bases). CDR1 and CDR2 (germline): SGHNT, YENEEA. The length of the CDR3 is 14 residues. V lost 5 bases and J 5 bases, leaving 12 bases between the germline ends.